These 3 T cell receptor beta chains were sequenced from one sample in a study of early T cells in non-severe SARS-CoV-2 infection. TCRdb recomputed calls from the 5' RACE reads with MiXCR, one row per CDR3 protein. The table shows 40,000 to 60,000 distinct CDR3 sequences, with roughly 6.2% occurring only once. The sequenced sample was whole blood, obtained at baseline. Source of these receptors: an adult who was a healthcare worker with PCR-confirmed SARS-CoV-2 infection or an uninfected control (not recorded which).

The table lists this clonotype with many counts. A read error may account for a junction end that differs from germline. The J gene is TRBJ2-1, the V gene TRBV7-7; D not resolved. The length of the CDR3 is 15 residues. Germline loops: CDR1 SSHAT, CDR2 FNYEAQ (reference sequence). For the CDR3, the DNA is TGTGCTAGCAGTCTATCGGAAGGTTCCTACAATGAGCAGTTCTTC. Translation: CASSLSEGSYNEQFF.

Ten or more counts support this clonotype. The chain carries TRBV20-1 and TRBJ2-7; 10 bases are a match to TRBD1. The CDR3 sequence is 14 residues long. Germline trimming cut 6 bases from V and 3 bases from J; bases unmatched to any gene: 8. Germline-derived CDR1 and CDR2 are DFQATT and SNEGSKA (reference sequence). The CDR3 bases are TGCAGTGCGTCCCCCGGGACAGGGGACTACGAGCAGTACTTC. It translates to CSASPGTGDYEQYF.

This clonotype was detected many times. This chain connects TRBV2 to TRBJ2-7; a weak D match, TRBD1 (6 bases). The CDR3 contains 13 residues. V lost 8 bases, J lost 1 base, and 12 bases lay in between. Germline V gene sequence: CDR1 SNHLY, CDR2 FYNNEI. CDR3 nucleotides: TGTGCCAGCGGAGGAACAGGGTCCTACGAGCAGTACTTC. It specifies CASGGTGSYEQYF.